The entry below gives a single T cell receptor beta chain sequence along with its context. Its matching antigen is unknown. The germline gives CDR1 SGHRS, CDR2 YFSETQ. With 0 bases removed from V and 6 bases from J, the gap between germline ends came to 11 bases. The CDR3 extends over 14 amino acids. Profiling relied on immunoSEQ multiplex PCR, and the TCRdb table lists in-frame clones only, not all of them. Among about 35,000 clones listed, about three quarters were seen once. One to two pinch biopsies were taken from the rectum during colonoscopy. This sample was taken from a study of pediatric ulcerative colitis. Regarding the study as a whole: Blood samples from a couple of patients yielded substantially fewer templates and were excluded from blood-rectal overlap analysis. Blood-rectal clonal overlap within each person was significantly higher in ulcerative colitis patients than controls. Two rectal clonotypes were found only in ulcerative colitis patients, all of them.

The sequencing input was gut tissue. The rearrangement uses TRBV5-1 and TRBJ2-3, with no clear D. The source of this sequence is a boy younger than 18 with mild ulcerative colitis. CDR3 amino acids: CASSLEGTFDTQYF. The CDR3, as DNA: TGCGCCAGCAGCTTGGAAGGAACTTTTGATACGCAGTATTTT. The full variable domain, in which reference TRBV5-1 and TRBJ2-3 provide the parts outside the CDR3, is KAGVTQTPRYLIKTRGQQVTLSCSPISGHRSVSWYQQTPGQGLQFLFEYFSETQRNKGNFPGRFSGRQFSNSRSEMNVSTLELGDSALYLCASSLEGTFDTQYFGPGTRLTVL.